A single sample is the source of the 12 T cell receptor beta chains below, sequenced in a study of T cells in Graves' hyperthyroidism and ophthalmopathy. Amplified TCR beta CDR3 regions came from RNA transcripts. First-round RT-PCR targeting the TCR CDR3 was performed with the HTBI primer set. MiXCR was run by TCRdb on the multiplex PCR reads, yielding one entry per CDR3 protein. The repertoire consists of under 700,000 distinct CDR3 sequences, with just over 45% occurring once and the leading ten covering just over 8%. The sequencing sample was made of peripheral blood or thyroid tissue (not recorded which). Source of these receptors: a woman aged 18-29 years with Graves' hyperthyroidism.

The gene calls are TRBV19 and TRBJ2-3; D not resolved. Germline V CDR1 and CDR2: LNHDA, SQIVND (reference sequence). The CDR3 length is 14 residues. The germline V and J ends were trimmed by 6 bases and 0 bases, with 10 bases remaining between them. DNA of the CDR3: TGTGCCAGTAGCACTGGAACTAGCACAGATACGCAGTATTTT. Its translation is CASSTGTSTDTQYF.

The chain's CDR3 is CASGGAQGQPQHF. CDR3 bases: TGTGCCAGCGGGGGGGCACAAGGACAGCCCCAGCATTTT. This sequence joins TRBV7-9 and TRBJ1-5, with D perhaps matching TRBD1 (6 bases). The CDR3 length is 13 residues. V was trimmed by 8 bases and J by 7 bases, leaving 15 bases between them. CDR1 SEHNR and CDR2 FQNEAQ come from the germline V gene (reference sequence).

Turning to this clonotype: A read error may explain this, as a much larger clone is one base away. The genes are TRBV7-9 and TRBJ1-1, with no clear D. The CDR3 has 13 residues. Germline assignment: CDR1 SEHNR and CDR2 FQNEAQ (reference sequence). This chain's CDR3 is CANSLNRRTEAFF. The CDR3 DNA follows: TGTGCCAACAGCTTAAATCGACGCACTGAAGCTTTCTTT.

This rearrangement joins TRBV19 to TRBJ1-2; 9 nucleotides agree with TRBD1. J gave up 4 bases and V 4 bases, and 4 bases lay outside the gene matches. Germline V gene data show CDR1 as LNHDA and CDR2 as SQIVND (reference sequence). CDR3 length: 14 residues. The CDR3 DNA reads as TGTGCCAGTAGTACCGGGACAGGGTCCTATGGCTACACCTTC. Its translation is CASSTGTGSYGYTF.

This clonotype was counted at least ten times. The CDR3 nucleotides are TGTGCCACCAGTGATCCGGGGGGCGGCAATCAGCCCCAGCATTTT. It yields the protein CATSDPGGGNQPQHF. V and J are TRBV24-1 and TRBJ1-5; TRBD1 is a possible D gene (6 bases). V was cut by 3 bases and J by 2 bases, with 10 bases left in between. Germline lookup yields CDR1 KGHDR and CDR2 SFDVKD. The CDR3 sequence is 15 residues long.

This clonotype was counted a single time. One end of the junction fails to match germline, which may point to a read error. The gene calls are TRBV19 and TRBJ1-4, with TRBD1 identical over 7 bases. CDR1 is LNHDA and CDR2 is SQIVND in the germline V gene (reference sequence). This CDR3 spans 13 amino acids. CDR3 in amino acids: CACSIGTAEKLFF. The CDR3 DNA reads TGTGCCTGTAGTATCGGGACAGCTGAAAAACTGTTTTTT.

This clonotype was seen a few times. V and J are TRBV20-1 and TRBJ2-7; 10 bases fit TRBD2. The CDR3 length is 15 residues. Losses at the gene ends were 4 bases for V and 3 bases for J; bases not matched to a gene: 9. Germline CDR1 DFQATT, CDR2 SNEGSKA (reference sequence). In nucleotides, the CDR3 is TGCAGTGCTAAGGGACTAGCGCTGGGGTACTACGAGCAGTACTTC. Its translation: CSAKGLALGYYEQYF.

This clonotype was counted a single time. One junction end disagrees with the germline gene, perhaps due to a read error. V and J are TRBV29-1 and TRBJ1-2; TRBD1 matches at 7 bases. Germline V lookup: CDR1 SQVTM, CDR2 ANQGSEA. There are 13 residues in the CDR3. The CDR3 bases are TGTAGCGTTGATGACAGGGTCGACTATGGCCACACCTTC. It specifies CSVDDRVDYGHTF.

The rearrangement uses TRBV14 and TRBJ1-1; 8 bases align to TRBD1. V lost 4 bases to trimming and J lost 3 bases; unmatched junction nucleotides: 4. Germline V gene data show CDR1 as SGHDN and CDR2 as FVKESK. The CDR3 length is 14 residues. CDR3 sequence (DNA): TGTGCCAGCAGCCGGACAGGGCGATACACTGAAGCTTTCTTT. Translated: CASSRTGRYTEAFF.

The DNA of the CDR3 is TGTGCCAGCAGTTTCCCAGGGCCCTATGGCTACACCTTC. Residues: CASSFPGPYGYTF. The rearrangement uses TRBV25-1 and TRBJ1-2; TRBD1 is a possible D gene (5 bases). V lost 5 bases and J 4 bases, leaving 11 bases between the germline ends. Germline lookup yields CDR1 MGHDK and CDR2 SYGVNS. CDR3 length: 13 amino acids.

V gene TRBV5-4 combines with J gene TRBJ1-4; 8 bases match TRBD1. The V segment lost 0 bases and the J segment 17 bases; nucleotides outside the gene matches: 9. In germline, CDR1 is SGHNT, CDR2 YYREEE (reference sequence). This CDR3 spans 13 amino acids. The CDR3 bases are TGTGCCAGCAGCTTGGAAGCTGGGACAGGACAATTTTTT. Translating gives CASSLEAGTGQFF.

This clonotype was recorded at least ten times. V usage is TRBV7-8 and J usage is TRBJ2-5, with 7 bases identical to TRBD2. The ends lost 5 bases at V and 5 bases at J; junction bases unmatched: 8. CDR3 length: 14 amino acids. Germline CDR1 and CDR2: SGHVS and FQNEAQ. CDR3 nucleotide sequence: TGTGCCAGCAGCGAATGGGAGGGGCTCGAGACCCAGTACTTC. Translation gives CASSEWEGLETQYF.